A single sample is the source of the 20 T cell receptor beta chains below, sequenced in a study of monozygotic twins with inflammatory bowel disease. TCRdb reprocessed the 5' RACE reads and stores each CDR3 protein as one record, lacking DNA. The repertoire table contains fewer than 400,000 distinct CDR3 sequences. The sequenced sample consisted of blood. All receptors come from a human donor with ulcerative colitis or Crohn's disease, or a healthy co-twin of an affected twin (not recorded which).

The V gene is TRBV5-1, the J gene TRBJ1-1. CDR3 size: 12 residues. Germline loops: CDR1 SGHRS, CDR2 YFSETQ. The CDR3 is CASIGRNSEAFF.

The chain couples TRBV20-1 to TRBJ1-4; checking the TCRdb D call of TRBD1 is not possible without DNA. Germline CDR1 and CDR2: DFQATT and SNEGSKA (reference sequence). The CDR3 totals 14 residues. The CDR3 sequence is CSAQDRGAGEKLFF.

V is TRBV20-1 and J is TRBJ2-3; TCRdb selects TRBD1, and the lack of DNA leaves this call unchecked. The CDR3 covers 16 residues. Germline V gives CDR1 DFQATT, CDR2 SNEGSKA (reference sequence). This chain's CDR3 is CSEQPYRVIGTDTQYF.

V is TRBV6-2 or TRBV6-3 and J is TRBJ2-1. The CDR3 contains 13 residues. Per germline, CDR1 MNHEY and CDR2 SVGEGT. The CDR3 protein is CASSFQWTAEQFF.

The V and J genes are TRBV5-1 and TRBJ2-1; TCRdb's D call of TRBD1 is untestable without DNA. The CDR3 has 14 residues. CDR1 is SGHRS and CDR2 is YFSETQ in the germline V gene. This CDR3 reads CASSDQGGPSEQFF.

This chain uses TRBV5-1 with TRBJ2-7. In germline, CDR1 is SGHRS, CDR2 YFSETQ. CDR3 length: 11 amino acids. The CDR3 is CASSLLGEQYF.

The chain carries TRBV10-3 and TRBJ1-4; the TCRdb call, TRBD1, lacks DNA for checking. The CDR3 is 15 residues long. CDR1 ENHRY and CDR2 SYGVKD come from the germline V gene. The CDR3 protein is CAISDDPSTNEKLFF.

This rearrangement joins TRBV5-1 to TRBJ1-1. Germline V lookup: CDR1 SGHRS, CDR2 YFSETQ. The CDR3 length is 15 residues. The CDR3 sequence: CASSLDGELNTEAFF.

The genes are TRBV5-1 and TRBJ2-3; the D gene TCRdb calls, TRBD1, cannot be checked with no DNA. CDR3 size: 17 residues. Per the germline V gene, CDR1 is SGHRS and CDR2 is YFSETQ. Here the CDR3 reads CASSSKPGGVGTDTQYF.

This rearrangement joins TRBV3-1 to TRBJ1-1; the TRBD1 assignment by TCRdb is unverifiable without DNA. Germline loops: CDR1 LGHDT, CDR2 YNNKEL (reference sequence). The CDR3 is 14 residues long. The CDR3 reads CASSHGTLNTEAFF.

The genes are TRBV7-8 and TRBJ1-6; TCRdb proposes TRBD1, but this gene call is untestable without DNA. This CDR3 region has 12 residues. CDR1 is SGHVS, CDR2 FQNEAQ, per germline. This CDR3 reads CASTGRNSPLHF.

V is TRBV6-1 and J is TRBJ2-1; TCRdb selects TRBD1, and the lack of DNA leaves this call unchecked. The germline V gene encodes CDR1 MNHNS and CDR2 SASEGT. CDR3 length equals 16 residues. CDR3 loop: CASTRTRDSSYNEQFF.

V is TRBV5-1 and J is TRBJ1-3. The CDR3 is made up of 13 amino acids. Germline CDR1 and CDR2: SGHRS and YFSETQ. The CDR3 region is CASSQPHGNTIYF.

This chain uses TRBV5-1 with TRBJ2-1. The CDR3 loop spans 13 amino acids. CDR1 and CDR2 from the germline V gene are SGHRS and YFSETQ. The chain's CDR3 is CASSYMPYNEQFF.

The chain couples TRBV5-1 to TRBJ1-5; TCRdb outputs TRBD1, but without DNA this stays unchecked. The germline gives CDR1 SGHRS, CDR2 YFSETQ. This CDR3 has 14 amino acids. The CDR3 reads CASSLGGDPQPQHF.

The rearrangement joins TRBV7-9 to TRBJ1-3. Germline values: CDR1 SEHNR, CDR2 FQNEAQ (reference sequence). The CDR3 totals 12 residues. This CDR3 is CASKGSGNTIYF.

This chain connects TRBV24-1 to TRBJ2-3; TCRdb's assignment of TRBD1 cannot be checked, as there is no DNA. Germline values: CDR1 KGHDR, CDR2 SFDVKD. The CDR3 spans 14 residues. The CDR3 reads CATSDTGTTDTQYF.

The rearrangement links TRBV12-3 or TRBV12-4 to TRBJ2-7; TCRdb selects TRBD1, and the lack of DNA leaves this call unchecked. This CDR3 is built from 15 residues. The chain's CDR3 is CASSAADSLPYEQYF.

The rearrangement links TRBV28 to TRBJ2-5; TCRdb picks TRBD2, but there is no DNA to check that call. The CDR3 is 16 amino acids. Per the germline V gene, CDR1 is MDHEN and CDR2 is SYDVKM. The CDR3 reads CASSPAGGGFQETQYF.

The chain couples TRBV6-5 to TRBJ2-3. This CDR3 has 15 amino acids. CDR1 MNHEY and CDR2 SVGAGI come from the germline V gene. CDR3 protein: CASSTRGLIADTQYF.